The 11 T cell receptor beta chains below all came from one sample that was sequenced in a study of beta chain features in type 1 diabetes. What was sequenced were expressed TCRB transcripts, since all of the isolated RNA had been reverse transcribed. Profiling relied on immunoSEQ multiplex PCR, and the TCRdb table lists in-frame clones only, not all of them. Of 80,000 to 90,000 clones in the sample, around a third were seen once. The sample taken for sequencing was stem cell memory CD4+ T cells from blood. These receptors were collected from a woman aged 18-29 years in good health.

A remark on this clone: A read error may produce the germline difference seen at one junction end. This chain links TRBV5-4 with TRBJ2-5; 10 bases map to TRBD1. CDR3 length equals 14 residues. Germline V gene data show CDR1 as SGHNT and CDR2 as YYREEE (reference sequence). CDR3 in DNA: TGTGCCAGCAGCCGCGGGACAGGGGATGAGAGCCAGTACTTC. Protein sequence: CASSRGTGDESQYF.

There are a few counts of this clone. This chain links TRBV30 with TRBJ1-2; no definite D call. V was pared by 2 bases and J by 2 bases, with 9 bases between. Germline CDR1 is GTSNPN and CDR2 is SVGIG (reference sequence). The CDR3 covers 13 residues. CDR3 DNA: TGTGCCTGGAGTCTGGGCAGCAACTATGGCTACACCTTC. Residues: CAWSLGSNYGYTF.

This sequence joins TRBV2 and TRBJ1-2; 7 bases line up with TRBD1. The trim removed 2 bases at V and 6 bases at J, leaving 18 bases unmatched. The CDR3 consists of 18 residues. Germline loops: CDR1 SNHLY, CDR2 FYNNEI. The CDR3 bases are TGTGCCAGCAGTGAACTGCTGGCAGGGGGTAGAAGAATTAATGGCTACACCTTC. This codes for CASSELLAGGRRINGYTF.

This clone was recorded once. This chain connects TRBV6-6 to TRBJ2-7, with D perhaps matching TRBD1 (6 bases). Trimming left V 7 bases short and J 2 bases short, with 15 bases between. The CDR3 has 14 amino acids. Germline CDR1 reads MNHNY; CDR2 reads SVGAGI (reference sequence). The DNA of the CDR3 is TGTGCCAGCACACGGGACAACAACCCCTACGAGCAGTACTTC. Translation: CASTRDNNPYEQYF.

This clone was seen a few times. The chain has TRBV6-1 and TRBJ1-4; possible D gene TRBD1, 6 bases. This CDR3 has 17 amino acids. V was pared by 4 bases and J by 0 bases, with 15 bases between. CDR1 and CDR2 from the germline V gene are MNHNS and SASEGT. Written as DNA, the CDR3 is TGTGCCAGCAGTGCCCGGGACACACTAGCAACTAATGAAAAACTGTTTTTT. Protein sequence: CASSARDTLATNEKLFF.

The V call is TRBV2, the J call TRBJ2-7; D is perhaps TRBD2 (6 bases). The V end was cut by 4 bases, the J end by 6 bases, with 7 bases between. This CDR3 region has 11 residues. Germline V gene lookup returns CDR1 SNHLY and CDR2 FYNNEI. In DNA form, the CDR3 reads TGTGCCAGCAGTGTCGGGGGCGAGCAGTACTTC. Its protein is CASSVGGEQYF.

This sequence joins TRBV5-1 and TRBJ2-1; the match to TRBD1 covers 9 bases. The CDR3 has 17 residues. Germline assignment: CDR1 SGHRS and CDR2 YFSETQ. The ends lost 4 bases at V and 0 bases at J; junction bases unmatched: 8. The CDR3 DNA reads as TGCGCCAGCAGCGCCACCCCACAGGGGGCCTCCTACAATGAGCAGTTCTTC. Translating gives CASSATPQGASYNEQFF. Together with reference TRBV5-1 and TRBJ2-1, the CDR3 gives the full variable domain: KAGVTQTPRYLIKTRGQQVTLSCSPISGHRSVSWYQQTPGQGLQFLFEYFSETQRNKGNFPGRFSGRQFSNSRSEMNVSTLELGDSALYLCASSATPQGASYNEQFFGPGTRLTVL.

The V call is TRBV18, the J call TRBJ2-3; no firm D call. The germline V gene has CDR1 KGHSH and CDR2 LQKENI. With 3 bases removed from V and 5 bases from J, the gap between germline ends came to 12 bases. The CDR3 has 14 amino acids. In nucleotides, the CDR3 is TGTGCCAGCTCACCTGACCAAAGCGTAGATACGCAGTATTTT. This translates into CASSPDQSVDTQYF.

The V gene is TRBV10-3, the J gene TRBJ2-2; the D gene is possibly TRBD1 (6 bases). The germline CDR1 and CDR2 sequences are ENHRY and SYGVKD. V was trimmed by 0 bases and J by 5 bases, leaving 10 bases between them. The CDR3 loop spans 15 amino acids. The CDR3 DNA reads TGTGCCATCAGTGAGTCGGGGGCGCGAACCGGGGAGCTGTTTTTT. This sequence encodes CAISESGARTGELFF.

This clone was counted many times. The chain links TRBV18 to TRBJ2-7; tentative D call: TRBD1 (5 bases). The germline V and J ends were trimmed by 3 bases and 2 bases, with 8 bases remaining between them. The CDR3 sequence is 13 residues long. Germline CDR1 KGHSH, CDR2 LQKENI. CDR3 sequence (DNA): TGTGCCAGCTCACCCGACAGCACCTACGAGCAGTACTTC. Its protein is CASSPDSTYEQYF.

The chain combines TRBV30 with TRBJ2-2; 7 bases are a match to TRBD1. V was clipped by 3 bases and J by 5 bases; unmatched bases: 3. The CDR3 has 13 amino acids. The germline V gene encodes CDR1 GTSNPN and CDR2 SVGIG (reference sequence). The chain's CDR3 is CAWRGGWTGELFF. Here the CDR3 DNA reads TGTGCCTGGAGAGGGGGCTGGACCGGGGAGCTGTTTTTT.